The present TCR beta chain was sequenced within a study of shared clonotypes between healthy human individuals. The method was immunoSEQ multiplex PCR; TCRdb's version includes in-frame clones alone and lacks a portion of them. The data show about 2.3 million clones, with just under 95% seen just once and around 0.38% held by the top ten. The CDR3 extends over 14 amino acids. V gave up 6 bases and J gave up 1 base, with 12 bases separating them. Germline CDR1 PRHDT, CDR2 FYEKMQ (reference sequence). The TCR originated in a man aged 18 to 30 in good health. Some clones in this sample may be carry-over from other donors' samples. Sequencing was carried out using naive CD4+ T cells from PBMCs. Subset here: CD45RA+ positively selected. The rearrangement joins TRBV13 to TRBJ1-1; weak D call: TRBD1 (5 bases). The chain's CDR3 is CASRKIGANTEAFF. For the CDR3, the DNA is TGTGCCAGCAGGAAAATCGGGGCGAACACTGAAGCTTTCTTT.